Described below is a single T cell receptor (beta chain) sequence and its context. Its antigen is not identified. The protocol was immunoSEQ multiplex PCR, while the TCRdb copy is restricted to in-frame clones and leaves out a portion. The sample records some 140,000 clones, around 90% being singletons. The data originate from a study of T cell responses to AZD1222 COVID-19 vaccine. Whole-study findings and limits: Seropositivity was recorded at baseline in only 5 or 6 AZD1222 recipients. Spike-wide coverage was observed for vaccine-associated CD4 TCRs, with dominant responses at 160-218 and 743-854. Regions left unmutated in variants are reportedly the target of nearly half of spike-specific TCRs.

The specimen was peripheral blood, collected 28 days after the second AZD1222 dose. This receptor was identified in an adult who received the AZD1222 COVID-19 vaccine.

In nucleotides, the CDR3 is TGTGCCAGCAGCTTACACAGAGGGCTTTACAATGAGCAGTTCTTC. Amino acid sequence: CASSLHRGLYNEQFF. This rearrangement joins TRBV11-2 to TRBJ2-1; a possible D gene is TRBD2 (5 bases). This CDR3 is 15 amino acids long. Deletions cut 2 bases from V and 4 bases from J, with 12 bases between. Germline V gene lookup returns CDR1 SGHAT and CDR2 FQNNGV.